The present entry profiles one T cell receptor beta chain with its context. CDR1 and CDR2 from the germline V gene are KGHSH and LQKENI. This CDR3 has 14 residues. Trimming cost V 0 bases and J 2 bases, with 6 bases left between them. This sample was included in a study of radiotherapy plus CTLA-4 blockade in lung cancer. Method: immunoSEQ multiplex PCR; TCRdb's copy keeps in-frame clones and lacks some. The sample carries just under 60,000 clones, roughly 76% recorded once. The origin of this receptor is a human donor with non-small cell lung cancer whose response to radiotherapy plus ipilimumab could not be evaluated. Specimen: peripheral blood, collected from a patient treated with radiotherapy plus ipilimumab. The chain is built from TRBV18 and TRBJ2-3; D remains ambiguous. This CDR3 is CASSPPSVTDTQYF. The CDR3 nucleotides read TGTGCCAGCTCACCACCGTCTGTCACAGATACGCAGTATTTT.